These 10 T cell receptor beta chains originate from one sample sequenced in a study of blood T cell repertoires in COVID-19. The assay was immunoSEQ multiplex PCR, and TCRdb's table has in-frame clones only and misses some. The sample has 180,000 or so clones, about 81% seen once. The material sequenced was peripheral blood. These receptor sequences come from a woman aged 80 or older with COVID-19, enrolled during active disease.

The V and J genes are TRBV5-4 and TRBJ2-7; TRBD1 matches 8 bases. Germline V gene lookup returns CDR1 SGHNT and CDR2 YYREEE (reference sequence). The CDR3 is made up of 14 amino acids. Losses at the gene ends were 5 bases for V and 2 bases for J; bases not matched to a gene: 6. CDR3 in amino acids: CASSSLTGAYEQYF. Written as DNA, the CDR3 is TGTGCCAGCAGTTCCTTGACAGGGGCCTACGAGCAGTACTTC. Drawing the rest from reference TRBV5-4 and TRBJ2-7, the complete variable domain is ETGVTQSPTHLIKTRGQQVTLRCSSQSGHNTVSWYQQALGQGPQFIFQYYREEENGRGNFPPRFSGLQFPNYSSELNVNALELDDSALYLCASSSLTGAYEQYFGPGTRLTVT.

The V call is TRBV6-5, the J call TRBJ2-1; 10 bases fit TRBD2. V was clipped by 6 bases and J by 5 bases; unmatched bases: 7. Looked up from germline, CDR1 is MNHEY and CDR2 is SVGAGI. The CDR3 runs to 15 residues. CDR3: CASSTPSGSHNEQFF. The CDR3 bases are TGTGCCAGCAGCACCCCTAGCGGGAGCCACAATGAGCAGTTCTTC.

This clone was seen a few times. The V gene is TRBV4-2, the J gene TRBJ2-3; 11 positions match TRBD2. CDR3 length: 15 amino acids. CDR1 is LGHNA, CDR2 YNFKEQ, per germline. The V gene end was trimmed by 6 bases and the J gene end by 3 bases; junction bases not matched to a gene: 5. CDR3 protein: CASRQTSGKTDTQYF. The CDR3 DNA reads TGTGCCAGCAGACAGACTAGCGGGAAGACAGATACGCAGTATTTT.

The chain links TRBV5-1 to TRBJ2-5; the D is unclear. In germline, CDR1 is SGHRS, CDR2 YFSETQ. Trimming took 0 bases from V and 5 from J, leaving 5 bases between them. This CDR3 is 12 amino acids long. The CDR3 DNA sequence: TGCGCCAGCAGCTTGGGCAGGGAGACCCAGTACTTC. Its translation: CASSLGRETQYF.

V and J are TRBV2 and TRBJ2-7, with 16 positions matching TRBD2. With 0 bases clipped from V and 5 bases from J, the junction kept 1 base outside the gene matches. The length of the CDR3 is 16 residues. Germline CDR1 is SNHLY and CDR2 is FYNNEI. The CDR3 protein is CASSEAGLAGGDEQYF. The CDR3 DNA reads as TGTGCCAGCAGTGAAGCGGGACTAGCGGGAGGGGACGAGCAGTACTTC.

This chain uses TRBV13 with TRBJ1-1; no clear D gene. From germline, CDR1 is PRHDT and CDR2 FYEKMQ (reference sequence). Trimming removed 5 bases from V and 3 bases from J, with 10 bases in between. There are 13 residues in the CDR3. The CDR3 region is CASSSPGHTEAFF. The CDR3, as DNA: TGTGCCAGCAGCAGCCCGGGTCACACTGAAGCTTTCTTT.

This chain uses TRBV5-6 with TRBJ2-1; 7 bases line up with TRBD1. J was trimmed by 6 bases and V by 1 base; bases with no gene match: 7. The CDR3 is made up of 15 amino acids. Germline V CDR1 and CDR2: SGHDT, YYEEEE. The CDR3 bases are TGTGCCAGCAGCTTGTTAGAGGGGGCTGGCAATGAGCAGTTCTTC. Amino acid sequence: CASSLLEGAGNEQFF.

The V gene is TRBV5-1, the J gene TRBJ1-1; no firm D call. V dropped 3 bases and J dropped 3 bases, with 12 bases sitting between them. Germline assignment: CDR1 SGHRS and CDR2 YFSETQ. The length of the CDR3 is 14 residues. The CDR3 is CASSSPNGDTEAFF. The CDR3 DNA follows: TGCGCCAGCAGCTCACCCAACGGGGACACTGAAGCTTTCTTT.

The chain employs TRBV9 and TRBJ2-3; 8 bases match TRBD2. The CDR3 covers 14 residues. CDR1 and CDR2 from the germline V gene are SGDLS and YYNGEE. V shed 7 bases, J shed 6 bases, and the junction held 10 bases outside the gene matches. Written as DNA, the CDR3 is TGTGCCAGCCAACGAGCGGGGGAGTCGGATACGCAGTATTTT. It is translated as CASQRAGESDTQYF.

This chain joins TRBV7-9 and TRBJ2-7; 7 bases match TRBD1. This CDR3 is built from 15 residues. Trimming cost V 5 bases and J 3 bases; bases outside gene matches: 10. From germline, CDR1 is SEHNR and CDR2 FQNEAQ (reference sequence). The CDR3 region is CASSHDRVLLYEQYF. In DNA form, the CDR3 reads TGTGCCAGCAGCCACGACAGGGTCCTCCTCTACGAGCAGTACTTC.